The entry that follows covers one T cell receptor (beta chain) sequence. What it binds is unknown. These data belong to a study of PD-1 blockade in classical Hodgkin lymphoma. Study-level results: CD4+ TCR diversity, unlike CD8+, rose significantly by C4D1. Whoever responded completely had baseline diversity much like that seen in newly diagnosed patients.

Time point in this sample: cycle 4 day 1 (C4D1), after 6 weeks of nivolumab. All trial patients relapsed after autologous stem cell transplantation. TCRdb's copy holds only in-frame clones and misses some; the assay was immunoSEQ multiplex PCR. The sample carries about 31,000 clones, about four fifths recorded once. The CDR3 runs to 12 residues. J gave up 9 bases and V 4 bases, and 3 bases lay outside the gene matches. CDR1 is SGHNT, CDR2 YYREEE, per germline (reference sequence). The sequence was obtained from a human donor with classical Hodgkin lymphoma. The V and J genes are TRBV5-4 and TRBJ2-3, with TRBD1 matching 9 bases. This specimen was peripheral blood mononuclear cells (PBMCs), taken before the fourth cycle of nivolumab. The CDR3 coding sequence is TGTGCCAGCAGCGGGACAGGGTGGACGCAGTATTTT. Translating it yields CASSGTGWTQYF.